This T cell receptor beta chain was found in a study of identical twins. Study-wide findings and caveats: Models, which agreed with sharing between unrelated individuals, nonetheless underestimated the out-of-frame TCR alpha sharing seen in monozygotic twins.

Germline V gene lookup returns CDR1 MNHNS and CDR2 SASEGT. This CDR3 has 15 amino acids. The V gene end was trimmed by 6 bases and the J gene end by 0 bases; junction bases not matched to a gene: 6. This clonotype was seen only a few times. The target antigen is unknown. Every sampled donor was Caucasian and healthy. Template switching added a universal primer site, and cDNA bore unique molecular identifiers. TCRdb re-derived calls from the 5' RACE reads in MiXCR, one entry per CDR3 protein. The sample contains about 730,000 distinct CDR3 sequences, 21% of which appear only once. Another study also made use of these data, one on T cells expressing NK-cell markers. From that report: It remained uncertain whether the expanded NKG2C+ T cell clones were specific for HCMV antigens.

This chain links TRBV6-1 with TRBJ1-1; 8 bases are shared with TRBD1. Sequences were obtained from PBMCs. This TCR was sampled from a woman aged 18-29 years in good health. CDR3 DNA sequence: TGTGCCAGCAGGATTAGGACAGGGATGAACACTGAAGCTTTCTTT. It specifies CASRIRTGMNTEAFF.